The sample holds a few counts of the clone carrying this TCR beta chain. This sample stems from a study of blood T cell repertoires in COVID-19. V lost 7 bases to trimming and J lost 6 bases, with 14 bases between them. CDR1 is LGHNA, CDR2 YNFKEQ, per germline. The CDR3 has 13 amino acids. How the authors handled the data: The authors estimated nucleated cell counts from reference gene primer amplification. TCRdb's table, derived via immunoSEQ multiplex PCR, lists solely in-frame clones and lacks some. For V, J and clone size, that table is used; D and trimming come from the DNA. The data contain tens of thousands of clones, about 90% of them singletons.

The sequenced sample was peripheral blood. The chain recombines TRBV4-2 with TRBJ2-3; the D gene is possibly TRBD1 (5 bases). The sequence was obtained from a human donor with active COVID-19. The donor label of this sample is uncertain. Here the CDR3 DNA reads TGTGCCAGCAACCTACTGGGGCAGGATACGCAGTATTTT. Translated, it gives CASNLLGQDTQYF.